This TCR beta chain was obtained from a study of CD8 T cells in ankylosing spondylitis (dated by TCRdb to the late 2010s). About the study as a whole: The study profiled T cell receptor beta repertoires in healthy donors and ankylosing spondylitis patients to find disease-linked TCR variants. The full study cohort was made up of 25 ankylosing spondylitis patients and 108 healthy donors. Peripheral blood samples were taken, and synovial fluid was additionally collected from ankylosing spondylitis patients.

For sequencing, an Illumina HiSeq 2500 was employed. Quantitative 5'-RACE with molecular barcodes was the method used to prepare the TCR beta libraries. The study's processing was this. Disease-linked TCR variants were identified with a new computational method built on a probabilistic model of VDJ rearrangement. The public sequencing data were trimmed at Q25 with fastp and processed into clonotypes with MiXCR by TCRdb, which kept only in-frame beta chains. Here each entry gathers all rows of one CDR3 protein and keeps the most common genes and DNA. Clone size and V and J calls follow TCRdb, not the original study. The sample table records around 440,000 distinct CDR3 sequences; more than 15% of these occur just once. The top ten clones comprise about 0.94% of the sample. Results and caveats for the whole study, not just this receptor: Some TCR beta motif variants had previously been reported in synovial fluid and blood of reactive arthritis patients, which suggested common disease-initiation mechanisms. The disease-linked clones were reported as significantly enriched in matched synovial fluid samples from ankylosing spondylitis patients. A TCR beta motif made up of several highly homologous amino acid variants appeared to be characteristic of blood from ankylosing spondylitis patients. The disease-linked clones had a CD8+ phenotype and were found at relatively low frequencies in peripheral blood.

The sample holds many counts of this clonotype. Its antigen remains unidentified. No base-level quality is on record; no much larger clone is a single base apart. The CDR3 sequence holds 12 residues, the cysteine and phenylalanine included. This entry keeps only the CDR3 DNA: 36 bases, framed from base 1. V sheds 7 bases and J sheds 8 bases, leaving 14 bases between their ends. This TCR was recovered from a male donor with ankylosing spondylitis. This chain is built from TRBV12-3 or TRBV12-4 and TRBJ1-1; too little of a D gene remains to name it. Sequencing was performed on blood, either unsorted or a sorted T cell fraction (not recorded which). The CDR3 region reads CASNLIGREAFF. The DNA sequence follows: TGTGCCAGCAACCTCATCGGACGGGAAGCTTTCTTT.